The present entry profiles one T cell receptor beta chain with its context. Its matching antigen is unknown. This entry is derived from a study of T cell responses to AZD1222 COVID-19 vaccine. Trimming removed 0 bases from V and 4 bases from J, with 15 bases in between. The germline V gene encodes CDR1 SNHLY and CDR2 FYNNEI. The CDR3 sequence is 16 residues long. Combined were second doses at about 4 or about 12 weeks. Points from the study as a whole: Once two AZD1222 doses were given, Spike-specific TCR breadth and depth went up. Reports say nearly half of spike-specific TCRs go after unmutated variant regions. Dominant at 160-218 and 743-854, vaccine-associated CD4 TCRs also spanned spike.

Repertoires were generated with immunoSEQ multiplex PCR, while TCRdb's copy carries only in-frame clones and drops some. The repertoire holds about 140,000 clones, about nine tenths seen once, with roughly 1.2% in the top ten. The sequence derives from an adult who received the AZD1222 COVID-19 vaccine. The J gene is TRBJ1-2, the V gene TRBV2; D is perhaps TRBD1 (5 bases). The specimen comprised peripheral blood, sampled 28 days after the second AZD1222 dose. CDR3 sequence (DNA): TGTGCCAGCAGTGAAGCGCTTCAGGGAGGGACCTATGGCTACACCTTC. Amino acids: CASSEALQGGTYGYTF.